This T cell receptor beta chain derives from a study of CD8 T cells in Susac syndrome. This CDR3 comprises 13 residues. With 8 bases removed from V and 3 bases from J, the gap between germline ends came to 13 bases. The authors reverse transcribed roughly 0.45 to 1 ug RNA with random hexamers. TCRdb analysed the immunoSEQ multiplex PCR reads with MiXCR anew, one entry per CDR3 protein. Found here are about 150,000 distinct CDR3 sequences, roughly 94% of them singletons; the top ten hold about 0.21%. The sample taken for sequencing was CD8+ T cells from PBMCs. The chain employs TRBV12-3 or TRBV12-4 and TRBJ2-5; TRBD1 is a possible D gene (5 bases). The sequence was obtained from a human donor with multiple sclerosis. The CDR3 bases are TGTGCCAGCCTTCAGGGATCGGAAGAGACCCAGTACTTC. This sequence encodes CASLQGSEETQYF.